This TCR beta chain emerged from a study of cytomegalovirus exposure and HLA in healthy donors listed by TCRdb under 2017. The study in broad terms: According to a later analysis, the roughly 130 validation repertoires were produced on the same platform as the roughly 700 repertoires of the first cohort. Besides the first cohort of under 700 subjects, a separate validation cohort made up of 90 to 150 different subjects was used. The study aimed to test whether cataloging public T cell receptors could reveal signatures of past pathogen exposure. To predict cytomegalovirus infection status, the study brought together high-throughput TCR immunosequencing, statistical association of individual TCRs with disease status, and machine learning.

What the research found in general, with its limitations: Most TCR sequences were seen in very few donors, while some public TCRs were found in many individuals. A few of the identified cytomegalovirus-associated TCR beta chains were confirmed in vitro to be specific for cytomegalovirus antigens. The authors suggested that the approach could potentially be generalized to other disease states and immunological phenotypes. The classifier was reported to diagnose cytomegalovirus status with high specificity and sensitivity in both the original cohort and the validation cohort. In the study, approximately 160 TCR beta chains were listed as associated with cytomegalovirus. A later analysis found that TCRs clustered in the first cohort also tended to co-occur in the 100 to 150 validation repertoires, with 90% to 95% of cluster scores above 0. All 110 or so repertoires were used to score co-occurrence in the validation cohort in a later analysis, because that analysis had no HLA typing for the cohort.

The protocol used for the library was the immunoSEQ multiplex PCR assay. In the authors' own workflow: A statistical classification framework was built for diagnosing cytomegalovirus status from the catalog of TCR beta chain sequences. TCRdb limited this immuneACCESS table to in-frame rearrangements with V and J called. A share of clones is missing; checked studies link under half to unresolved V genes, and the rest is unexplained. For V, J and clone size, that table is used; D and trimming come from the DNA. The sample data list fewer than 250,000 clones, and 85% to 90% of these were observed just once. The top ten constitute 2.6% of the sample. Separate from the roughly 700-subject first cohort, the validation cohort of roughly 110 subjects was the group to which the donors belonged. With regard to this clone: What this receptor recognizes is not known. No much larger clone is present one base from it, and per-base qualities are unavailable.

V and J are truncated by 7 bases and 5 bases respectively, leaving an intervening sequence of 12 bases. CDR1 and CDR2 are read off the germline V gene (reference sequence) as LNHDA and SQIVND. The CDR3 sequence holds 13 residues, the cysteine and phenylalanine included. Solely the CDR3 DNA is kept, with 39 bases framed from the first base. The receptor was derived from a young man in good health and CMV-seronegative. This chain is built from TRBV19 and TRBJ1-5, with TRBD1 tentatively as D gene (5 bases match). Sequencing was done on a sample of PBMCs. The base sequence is TGTGCCAGTACCGTTTGGGGGGATCAGCCCCAGCATTTT. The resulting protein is CASTVWGDQPQHF.